These 31 T cell receptor beta chains were all obtained from the same sample, sequenced in a study of blood T cell repertoires in COVID-19. The repertoire was sequenced with immunoSEQ multiplex PCR; TCRdb's copy has only in-frame clones and lacks some. Of 360,000 or so clones in the sample, roughly 80% were seen once. The sequenced sample consisted of PBMCs or T cells enriched from blood (not recorded which). The receptors come from a woman aged 45 to 65 who had recovered from COVID-19.

The chain uses TRBV11-2 and TRBJ2-5; D gene ambiguous. The CDR3 has 14 amino acids. Per germline, CDR1 SGHAT and CDR2 FQNNGV. Trimming took off 1 base at V and 1 base at J, with 7 bases between the two ends. CDR3 residues: CASSLAVVQETQYF. The DNA for the CDR3 is TGTGCCAGCAGCTTAGCGGTAGTCCAAGAGACCCAGTACTTC.

The V and J genes are TRBV5-4 and TRBJ2-3, with a possible D match to TRBD2 (6 bases). In germline, CDR1 is SGHNT, CDR2 YYREEE (reference sequence). V was cut by 5 bases and J by 3 bases, with 10 bases left in between. The CDR3 loop spans 13 amino acids. Here the CDR3 reads CASSAGRTDTQYF. The CDR3 DNA reads TGTGCCAGCAGTGCGGGACGGACAGATACGCAGTATTTT.

A few counts support this clone. The chain combines TRBV5-1 with TRBJ2-2; 8 nucleotides match TRBD2. Germline V gene lookup returns CDR1 SGHRS and CDR2 YFSETQ. The V segment lost 4 bases and the J segment 4 bases; nucleotides outside the gene matches: 3. CDR3 size: 14 residues. The CDR3, as DNA: TGCGCCAGCAGCCCAGCGGGAGCCACCGGGGAGCTGTTTTTT. It translates to CASSPAGATGELFF. Based on the CDR3 plus reference TRBV5-1 and TRBJ2-2, the full variable domain is KAGVTQTPRYLIKTRGQQVTLSCSPISGHRSVSWYQQTPGQGLQFLFEYFSETQRNKGNFPGRFSGRQFSNSRSEMNVSTLELGDSALYLCASSPAGATGELFFGEGSRLTVL.

This sequence joins TRBV15 and TRBJ2-7, with 8 nucleotides matching TRBD1. CDR1 is LNHNV and CDR2 is YYDKDF in the germline V gene (reference sequence). Trimming cost V 0 bases and J 3 bases; bases outside gene matches: 4. The CDR3 contains 15 residues. The CDR3 sequence: CATSRDSTGVYEQYF. The CDR3 nucleotides are TGTGCCACCAGCAGAGATTCGACAGGGGTCTACGAGCAGTACTTC.

V gene TRBV9 combines with J gene TRBJ1-2; D gene uncertain. The CDR3 is 14 amino acids. The V and J ends lost 0 bases and 0 bases respectively, with 6 bases between them. CDR1 is SGDLS, CDR2 YYNGEE, per germline. This CDR3 is CASSVATSNYGYTF. Written as DNA, the CDR3 is TGTGCCAGCAGCGTAGCTACGTCTAACTATGGCTACACCTTC.

This chain joins TRBV7-9 and TRBJ2-5; weak D call: TRBD1 (5 bases). With 3 bases removed from V and 4 bases from J, the gap between germline ends came to 6 bases. CDR1 SEHNR and CDR2 FQNEAQ come from the germline V gene (reference sequence). The CDR3 consists of 12 residues. CDR3 bases: TGTGCCAGCAGCTTCCAGGGAGAGACCCAGTACTTC. The encoded protein is CASSFQGETQYF. The whole variable domain, remainder taken from reference TRBV7-9 and TRBJ2-5, is DTGVSQNPRHKITKRGQNVTFRCDPISEHNRLYWYRQTLGQGPEFLTYFQNEAQLEKSRLLSDRFSAERPKGSFSTLEIQRTEQGDSAMYLCASSFQGETQYFGPGTRLLVL.

This clone was counted a single time. The genes are TRBV5-5 and TRBJ2-7; D might be TRBD2 (5 bases). The CDR3 is 16 residues long. CDR1 is SGHKS and CDR2 is YYEKEE in the germline V gene (reference sequence). Trimming removed 4 bases at V and 0 bases at J, with 17 bases between. CDR3 in amino acids: CASSASWTPSSYEQYF. Here the CDR3 DNA reads TGTGCCAGCAGCGCCTCCTGGACTCCGAGCTCCTACGAGCAGTACTTC.

CDR3 in DNA: TGTGCCAGCAGTTTCTCGGGTGGCTACACCTTC. Amino acid sequence: CASSFSGGYTF. The V gene is TRBV12-3 or TRBV12-4, the J gene TRBJ1-2; D ambiguous. This CDR3 region has 11 residues. V gave up 3 bases and J gave up 7 bases, with 6 bases separating them.

The rearrangement joins TRBV5-6 to TRBJ1-5; 9 bases match TRBD1. The CDR3 covers 14 residues. Unmatched junction bases numbered 7, after V lost 6 bases and J lost 6 bases. CDR1 and CDR2 from the germline V gene are SGHDT and YYEEEE. Here the CDR3 DNA reads TGTGCCAGCACCTCGGGACAGGGTCGTCAGCCCCAGCATTTT. Translating gives CASTSGQGRQPQHF.

The chain carries TRBV5-6 and TRBJ2-1; TRBD1 agrees at 7 bases. Per the germline V gene, CDR1 is SGHDT and CDR2 is YYEEEE. V lost 6 bases and J lost 3; bases outside the gene matches: 3. This CDR3 spans 13 amino acids. The CDR3 DNA is TGTGCCAGCACGCGACAGGGCTACAATGAGCAGTTCTTC. This gives the protein CASTRQGYNEQFF.

The chain couples TRBV7-9 to TRBJ2-7, with 7 nucleotides matching TRBD2. This CDR3 region has 15 residues. Trimming took 3 bases from V and 0 from J; bases not matched to a gene: 5. Per the germline V gene, CDR1 is SEHNR and CDR2 is FQNEAQ (reference sequence). This CDR3 reads CASSFSASGSYEQYF. In DNA, the CDR3 is TGTGCCAGCAGCTTTTCGGCTAGCGGCTCCTACGAGCAGTACTTC.

The chain recombines TRBV5-6 with TRBJ2-6, with D tentatively TRBD2 (7 bases). This CDR3 is built from 18 residues. In germline, CDR1 is SGHDT, CDR2 YYEEEE. The ends were cut back, 0 bases at V and 1 base at J, with 14 bases in the middle. This chain's CDR3 is CASSLGRGAHSGANVLTF. For the CDR3, the DNA is TGTGCCAGCAGCTTGGGCCGGGGGGCGCATTCTGGGGCCAACGTCCTGACTTTC.

The chain combines TRBV7-2 with TRBJ2-7; D uncertain. The V and J ends lost 3 bases and 4 bases respectively, with 10 bases between them. CDR1 is SGHTA and CDR2 is FQGNSA in the germline V gene. The length of the CDR3 is 13 residues. The CDR3 is CASSFSNQYEQYF. Here the CDR3 DNA reads TGTGCCAGCAGCTTTAGCAATCAATACGAGCAGTACTTC.

This rearrangement joins TRBV9 to TRBJ2-7; D not certain. CDR1 and CDR2 (germline): SGDLS, YYNGEE. V dropped 0 bases and J dropped 3 bases, with 10 bases sitting between them. This CDR3 region has 14 residues. Written as DNA, the CDR3 is TGTGCCAGCAGCGTAGAGCCCCACAGCTACGAGCAGTACTTC. Protein product: CASSVEPHSYEQYF.

This clone was picked up many times. The V and J genes are TRBV13 and TRBJ1-5; 7 bases align to TRBD1. Looked up from germline, CDR1 is PRHDT and CDR2 is FYEKMQ (reference sequence). V lost 2 bases and J lost 1; bases outside the gene matches: 5. CDR3 size: 16 residues. Written as DNA, the CDR3 is TGTGCCAGCAGCTTAAGACAGGGTCGAAGCAATCAGCCCCAGCATTTT. Translation gives CASSLRQGRSNQPQHF.

V usage is TRBV30 and J usage is TRBJ1-1, with D maybe TRBD1 (5 bases). With 0 bases removed from V and 0 bases from J, the gap between germline ends came to 17 bases. The germline CDR1 and CDR2 sequences are GTSNPN and SVGIG (reference sequence). The CDR3 has 17 residues. CDR3 sequence: CAWSVLRKGNLNTEAFF. Here the CDR3 DNA reads TGTGCCTGGAGTGTGTTACGTAAGGGGAATCTGAACACTGAAGCTTTCTTT.

The table lists this clone with a few counts. The rearrangement joins TRBV5-3 to TRBJ2-5; D is perhaps TRBD1 (5 bases). TRBV5-3 is assigned to the ORF class and has an uncertain function. The V end was cut by 10 bases, the J end by 5 bases, with 21 bases between. The CDR3 loop spans 14 amino acids. CDR3 in DNA: TGTGCCGGCCACCCAGGGTTCTTCAAGGAGACCCAGTACTTC. It codes for CAGHPGFFKETQYF.

The gene calls are TRBV4-1 and TRBJ2-7; TRBD2 might be the D (6 bases). The CDR3 extends over 16 amino acids. V was pared by 2 bases and J by 9 bases, with 23 bases between. The germline V gene has CDR1 MGHRA and CDR2 YSYEKL. The DNA of the CDR3 is TGCGCCAGCAGCCAATCCCCGGGAAAGGGCGGGGTAGGGCAGTACTTC. Amino acid sequence: CASSQSPGKGGVGQYF.

The chain employs TRBV18 and TRBJ2-1; 8 nucleotides align to TRBD2. The CDR3 is made up of 16 amino acids. Trimming removed 3 bases from V and 7 bases from J; junction bases left unmatched: 11. Germline CDR1 reads KGHSH; CDR2 reads LQKENI. This CDR3 is CASSPGNLAGQNEQFF. The CDR3 nucleotides are TGTGCCAGCTCACCGGGAAACTTAGCGGGGCAGAATGAGCAGTTCTTC.

V usage is TRBV5-6 and J usage is TRBJ2-7; perhaps TRBD2 as D (7 bases). Germline CDR1 SGHDT, CDR2 YYEEEE. This CDR3 contains 16 residues. V was shortened by 1 base and J by 4 bases, with 18 bases between the two germline ends. The CDR3 DNA follows: TGTGCCAGCAGCTTGTCCTGGGGGGGCAGGAGGTACGAGCAGTACTTC. Translation: CASSLSWGGRRYEQYF.

This CDR3 is CASSFSDTEAFF. For the CDR3, the DNA is TGTGCCAGTAGTTTTTCGGACACTGAAGCTTTCTTT. The chain carries TRBV19 and TRBJ1-1; D is uncertain. V lost 5 bases and J 3 bases, leaving 7 bases between the germline ends. CDR3 length: 12 amino acids. Germline CDR1 reads LNHDA; CDR2 reads SQIVND (reference sequence).

The rearrangement uses TRBV19 and TRBJ2-1; perhaps TRBD1 as D (6 bases). CDR3 length equals 15 residues. CDR1 LNHDA and CDR2 SQIVND come from the germline V gene (reference sequence). Trimming shortened V by 6 bases and J by 8 bases, and 20 bases separated the two germline ends. CDR3 nucleotides: TGTGCCAGTAGGGGGGACATTTCCAAGCCCGATGAGCAGTTCTTC. Protein sequence: CASRGDISKPDEQFF.

The CDR3 DNA follows: TGTGCCAGCAGCCTAGGGACAGGGGGATTTGAAGCTTTCTTT. This translates into CASSLGTGGFEAFF. The chain couples TRBV5-4 to TRBJ1-1; TRBD1 matches 11 bases. This CDR3 region has 14 residues. Germline V gene data show CDR1 as SGHNT and CDR2 as YYREEE (reference sequence). Trimming at V came to 4 bases and at J to 7 bases, leaving 6 bases not matched to a gene. The variable domain in full, with the rest retrieved from reference TRBV5-4 and TRBJ1-1, is ETGVTQSPTHLIKTRGQQVTLRCSSQSGHNTVSWYQQALGQGPQFIFQYYREEENGRGNFPPRFSGLQFPNYSSELNVNALELDDSALYLCASSLGTGGFEAFFGQGTRLTVV.

The chain has TRBV3-1 (or the pseudogene TRBV3-2) and TRBJ2-7, with TRBD2 identical over 10 bases. This CDR3 has 15 amino acids. Germline CDR1 reads LGHDT; CDR2 reads YNNKEL (reference sequence). With V trimmed by 6 bases and J by 4 bases, 9 bases remained unmatched. The CDR3 loop reads CASRPTTSGLYEQYF. The CDR3 DNA reads TGTGCCAGCAGACCGACGACTAGCGGGCTTTACGAGCAGTACTTC.

In DNA, the CDR3 is TGTGCCAGCAGCCCAGTAGCGGGAGGTAGGCAGTATTTT. Residues: CASSPVAGGRQYF. This sequence joins TRBV7-2 and TRBJ2-3; 10 bases are a match to TRBD2. The V segment lost 5 bases and the J segment 11 bases; nucleotides outside the gene matches: 7. Germline CDR1 is SGHTA and CDR2 is FQGNSA. The CDR3 sequence is 13 residues long.

The chain couples TRBV5-4 to TRBJ2-7; D call uncertain. The length of the CDR3 is 12 residues. Germline CDR1 is SGHNT and CDR2 is YYREEE (reference sequence). V was pared by 4 bases and J by 2 bases, with 7 bases between. In DNA form, the CDR3 reads TGTGCCAGCAGCGGGCCCACCTACGAGCAGTACTTC. Its protein is CASSGPTYEQYF.

CDR3 protein: CASSRDSNNEKLFF. The CDR3 DNA reads TGTGCCAGCAGTAGGGACAGCAATAATGAAAAACTGTTTTTT. This chain connects TRBV2 to TRBJ1-4; 7 positions match TRBD1. This CDR3 spans 14 amino acids. J was trimmed by 4 bases and V by 5 bases; bases with no gene match: 4. Germline CDR1 is SNHLY and CDR2 is FYNNEI. Full variable domain (remainder filled in from reference TRBV2 and TRBJ1-4): EPEVTQTPSHQVTQMGQEVILRCVPISNHLYFYWYRQILGQKVEFLVSFYNNEISEKSEIFDDQFSVERPDGSNFTLKIRSTKLEDSAMYFCASSRDSNNEKLFFGSGTQLSVL.

This chain joins TRBV5-8 and TRBJ1-1, with D possibly being TRBD1 (6 bases). The CDR3 consists of 14 residues. Germline V gene sequence: CDR1 SGHTS, CDR2 YDEGEE. V shed 2 bases and J shed 0 bases, with 8 bases lying between them. CDR3 region: CASSFRGLNTEAFF. For the CDR3, the DNA is TGTGCCAGCAGCTTCAGGGGACTGAACACTGAAGCTTTCTTT.

This clone was seen a handful of times. The V and J genes are TRBV4-2 and TRBJ1-6; 12 bases line up with TRBD1. Germline values: CDR1 LGHNA, CDR2 YNFKEQ. The CDR3 runs to 19 residues. The V segment lost 4 bases and the J segment 0 bases; nucleotides outside the gene matches: 7. CDR3 sequence (DNA): TGTGCCAGCAGCCCATCGGGACAGGGGGCCAGCTCCTATAATTCACCCCTCCACTTT. It yields the protein CASSPSGQGASSYNSPLHF.

The V call is TRBV30, the J call TRBJ1-5, with 10 bases aligning to TRBD1. Germline trimming cut 2 bases from V and 5 bases from J; bases unmatched to any gene: 3. Germline V CDR1 and CDR2: GTSNPN, SVGIG (reference sequence). The CDR3 runs 14 residues. CDR3 sequence: CAWSPGQGDQPQHF. CDR3 bases: TGTGCCTGGAGTCCCGGACAGGGGGATCAGCCCCAGCATTTT.

This chain links TRBV30 with TRBJ1-5, with D tentatively TRBD1 (5 bases). CDR1 is GTSNPN and CDR2 is SVGIG in the germline V gene (reference sequence). The CDR3 contains 14 residues. V lost 3 bases and J lost 0, with 9 bases in between. The CDR3 coding sequence is TGTGCCTGGAGCTTGACAGCTAGCAATCAGCCCCAGCATTTT. It translates to CAWSLTASNQPQHF.